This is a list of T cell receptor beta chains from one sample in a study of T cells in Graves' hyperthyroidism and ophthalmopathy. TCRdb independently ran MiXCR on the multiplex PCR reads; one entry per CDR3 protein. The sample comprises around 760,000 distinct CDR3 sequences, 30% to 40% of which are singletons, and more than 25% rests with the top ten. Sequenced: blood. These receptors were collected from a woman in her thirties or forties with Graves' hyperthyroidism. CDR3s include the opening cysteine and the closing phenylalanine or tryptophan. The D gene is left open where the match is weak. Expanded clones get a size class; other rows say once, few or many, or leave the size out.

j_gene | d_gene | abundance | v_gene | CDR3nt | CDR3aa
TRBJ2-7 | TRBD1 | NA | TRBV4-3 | TGCGCCAGCAGCGTTAGGGACAGGGGGACGAACGAGCAGTACTTC | CASSVRDRGTNEQYF
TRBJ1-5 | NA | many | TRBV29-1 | TGCAGCGTTATACGGGACGGTCCCAATCAGCCCCAGCATTTT | CSVIRDGPNQPQHF
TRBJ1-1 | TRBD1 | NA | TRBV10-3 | TGTGCCATCAGTGAGAAAGTGGACAGGGAGGACAGCACTGAAGCTTTCTTT | CAISEKVDREDSTEAFF
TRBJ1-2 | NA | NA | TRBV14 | TGTGCCAGCAGCAGGGCCTACTATGGCTACACCTTC | CASSRAYYGYTF
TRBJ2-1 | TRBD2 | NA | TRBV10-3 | TGTGCCATCAGTGTGGCGGGAGAGGTCAATGAGCAGTTCTTC | CAISVAGEVNEQFF
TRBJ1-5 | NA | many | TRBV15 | TGTGCCACCAGCAGAGATCCTGGGCAGGTTGATCAGCCCCAGCATTTT | CATSRDPGQVDQPQHF
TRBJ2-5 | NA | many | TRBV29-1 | TGCAGCGTTGTCCCCGGCGGCGGCGTGGAGGCCTTC | CSVVPGGGVEAF
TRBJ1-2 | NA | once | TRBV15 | TGTGCCACCAGCAGTTTATCGGGGCAGCACGGCTACACCTTC | CATSSLSGQHGYTF
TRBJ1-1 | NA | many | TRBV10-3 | TGTGCCAGCAGAGGCAGGGTGCCCAACACTGAAGCTTTCTTT | CASRGRVPNTEAFF
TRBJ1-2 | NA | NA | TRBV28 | TGTGCCAGCAGTTTAGAACAGTCGTTCGGCTACACCTTC | CASSLEQSFGYTF
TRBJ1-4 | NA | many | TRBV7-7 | TGTGCTAGCAGCTCCGAGATTGGGGAAAAACTGTTTTTT | CASSSEIGEKLFF
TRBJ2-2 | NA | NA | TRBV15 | TGTGCCACCAGCAGAGGGGATCTGCACACCGGGGAGCTGTTTTTT | CATSRGDLHTGELFF
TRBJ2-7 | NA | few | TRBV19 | TGTGCCAGTAGTATTGCAGGGGAGGGCTACGAGCAGTACTTC | CASSIAGEGYEQYF
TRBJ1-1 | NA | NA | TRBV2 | TGTGCCAGCAGTGAAGCACAGGGCCCGGGAGGAACTGAAGCTTTCTTT | CASSEAQGPGGTEAFF
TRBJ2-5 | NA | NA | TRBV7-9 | TGTGCCAGCAGTATACCCTTCGGAGTTCAAGAGACCCAGTACTTC | CASSIPFGVQETQYF
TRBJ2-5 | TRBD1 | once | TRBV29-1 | TGCAGCGTTGAAGTCACAGGGACAGGGCAAGAGACCCAGTACTTC | CSVEVTGTGQETQYF
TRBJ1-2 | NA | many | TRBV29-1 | TGCAGCGTTTCCGGCGGGTTCTATGGCTACACCTTC | CSVSGGFYGYTF
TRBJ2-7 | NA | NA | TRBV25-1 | TGTGCCAGCCGGAGGGCAGGTCCTTACGAGCAGTACTTC | CASRRAGPYEQYF
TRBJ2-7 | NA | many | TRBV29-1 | TGCAGCGGCCTCCGGGACGGGGACGAGCAGTACTTC | CSGLRDGDEQYF
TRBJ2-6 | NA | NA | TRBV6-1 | TGTGCCAGCCGAGAGCGGGAGGGACAGGGAGGGGCCAACGTCCTGACTTTC | CASREREGQGGANVLTF
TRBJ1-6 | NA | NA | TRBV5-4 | TGTGCCAGCAGCTTGTATCGTCAGGGGTATTCACCCCTCCACTTT | CASSLYRQGYSPLHF
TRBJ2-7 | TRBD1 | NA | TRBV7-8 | TGTGCCAGCAGCTTGGGACAGGGGCCCACCTACGAGCAGTACTTC | CASSLGQGPTYEQYF
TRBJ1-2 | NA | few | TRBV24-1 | TGTGCCAGCAGTTTAAGTGCGACAGGTTTCTATGGCTACACCTTC | CASSLSATGFYGYTF
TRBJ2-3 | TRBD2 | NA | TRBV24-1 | TGTGCCACCAGTGATACAAGACTAGCCTATTACACAGATACGCAGTATTTT | CATSDTRLAYYTDTQYF
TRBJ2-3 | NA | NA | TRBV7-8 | TGTGCCAGCAGCTCCGATGGCCCAGGGAATACGCAGTATTTT | CASSSDGPGNTQYF
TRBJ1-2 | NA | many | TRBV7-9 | TGTGCCAGCAGCTTAGTTAGAGCTGGCTACACCTTC | CASSLVRAGYTF
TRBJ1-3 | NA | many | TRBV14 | TGTGCCAGCAGCCCGACGATGAACTCTGGAAACACCATATATTTT | CASSPTMNSGNTIYF
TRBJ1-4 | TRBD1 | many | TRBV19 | TGTGCCAGTACCTGGGACAGCTTCACTAATGAAAAACTGTTTTTT | CASTWDSFTNEKLFF
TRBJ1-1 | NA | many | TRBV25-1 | TGTGCCAGCAGTGATGGACTTAGGGGGTTGACTGAAGCTTTCTTT | CASSDGLRGLTEAFF
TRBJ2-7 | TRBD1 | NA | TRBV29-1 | TGCAGCTTACCGACAGGGTACGAGCAGTACTTC | CSLPTGYEQYF
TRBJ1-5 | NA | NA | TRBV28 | TGTGCCAGCAGTTTACCCGGGCCAGGGGATAATCAGCCCCAGCATTTT | CASSLPGPGDNQPQHF
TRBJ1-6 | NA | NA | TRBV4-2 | TGTGCCAGCAGCCGAGAAGAGGGAGTTAATTCACCCCTCCACTTT | CASSREEGVNSPLHF
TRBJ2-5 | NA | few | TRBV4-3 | TGCGCCAGCAGCCAAGAACGGTTTGGGGAGACCCAGTACTTC | CASSQERFGETQYF
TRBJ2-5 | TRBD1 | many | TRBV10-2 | TGCGCCAGCAGTTTATACAGGGGGGACGAGACCCAGTACTTC | CASSLYRGDETQYF
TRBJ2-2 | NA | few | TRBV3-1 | TGTGCCAGCAGCCAAGTAGAGGGCGGGGAGCTGTTTTTT | CASSQVEGGELFF
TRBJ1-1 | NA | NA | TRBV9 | TGTGCCAGCAAGGGACACAGTGAAGCTTTCTTT | CASKGHSEAFF
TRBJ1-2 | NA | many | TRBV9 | TGTGCCAGCAGCGTAGGAGCAACAGGGCCAACTAACTATGGCTACACCTTC | CASSVGATGPTNYGYTF
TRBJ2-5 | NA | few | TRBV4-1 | TGCGCCAGCAGCCAAGAGATTGTAGGGGTTCAAGAGACCCAGTACTTC | CASSQEIVGVQETQYF
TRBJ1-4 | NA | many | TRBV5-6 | TGTGCCAGCAGCTTGAGGAGGGAGATAGATCTGTTTTTT | CASSLRREIDLFF
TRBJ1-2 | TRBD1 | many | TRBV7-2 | TGTGCCAGCAGCTTCGGGACAGCTCCAAGCTATGGCTACACCTTC | CASSFGTAPSYGYTF
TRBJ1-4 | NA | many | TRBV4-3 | TGCGCCAGCAGCCAGGCACAGGGAGAGAAACTGTTTTTT | CASSQAQGEKLFF
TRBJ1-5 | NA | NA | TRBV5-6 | TGTGCCAGCAGCTCCTACGGGGGCCTGGGCAATCAGCCCCAGCATTTT | CASSSYGGLGNQPQHF
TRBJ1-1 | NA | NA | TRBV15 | TGTGCCACCAGGGGCGCGGAAGCTTTCTTT | CATRGAEAFF
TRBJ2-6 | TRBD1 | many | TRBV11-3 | TGTGCCAGCAGCTGGACAGGGCGACGCAATGGGGCCAACGTCCTGACTTTC | CASSWTGRRNGANVLTF
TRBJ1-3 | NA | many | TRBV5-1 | TGTGCCAGTAGTTTGGACAACGCTGGAAACACCATATATTTT | CASSLDNAGNTIYF